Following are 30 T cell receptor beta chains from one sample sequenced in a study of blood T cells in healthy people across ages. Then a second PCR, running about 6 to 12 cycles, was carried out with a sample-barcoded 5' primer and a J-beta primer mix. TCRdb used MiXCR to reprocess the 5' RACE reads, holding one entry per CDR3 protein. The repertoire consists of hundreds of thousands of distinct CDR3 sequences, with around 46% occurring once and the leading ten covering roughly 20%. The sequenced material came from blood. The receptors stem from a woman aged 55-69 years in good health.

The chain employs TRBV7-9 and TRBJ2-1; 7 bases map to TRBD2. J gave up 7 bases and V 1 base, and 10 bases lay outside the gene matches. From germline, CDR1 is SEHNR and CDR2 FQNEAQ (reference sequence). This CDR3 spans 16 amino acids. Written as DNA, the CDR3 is TGTGCCAGCAGCTTAGGGGGGGGAGGGCCATTAAATGAGCAGTTCTTC. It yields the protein CASSLGGGGPLNEQFF.

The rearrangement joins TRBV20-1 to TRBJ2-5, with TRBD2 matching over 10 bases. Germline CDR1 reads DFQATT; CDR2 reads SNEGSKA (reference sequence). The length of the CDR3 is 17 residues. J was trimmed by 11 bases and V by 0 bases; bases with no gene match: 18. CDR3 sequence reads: CSARDPRASGSGNEQYF. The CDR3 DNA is TGCAGTGCTAGAGACCCCCGAGCTAGCGGGAGTGGCAATGAGCAGTACTTC.

The CDR3 loop reads CASTYSGNTIYF. CDR3 in DNA: TGTGCCAGCACCTACTCTGGAAACACCATATATTTT. The genes are TRBV12-3 or TRBV12-4 and TRBJ1-3; D is uncertain. This CDR3 is built from 12 residues. The V and J ends lost 7 bases and 0 bases respectively, with 4 bases between them.

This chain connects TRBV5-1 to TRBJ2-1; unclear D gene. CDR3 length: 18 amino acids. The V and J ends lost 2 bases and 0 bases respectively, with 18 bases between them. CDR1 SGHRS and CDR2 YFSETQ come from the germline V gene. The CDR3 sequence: CASSFGPLYTNSYNEQFF. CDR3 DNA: TGCGCCAGCAGCTTCGGGCCACTCTACACGAACTCCTACAATGAGCAGTTCTTC.

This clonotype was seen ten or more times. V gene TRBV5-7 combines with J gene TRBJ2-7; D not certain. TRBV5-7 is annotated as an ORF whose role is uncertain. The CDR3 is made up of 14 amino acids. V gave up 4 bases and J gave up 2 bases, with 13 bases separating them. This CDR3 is CASSPRTVTYEQYF. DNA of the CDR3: TGTGCCAGCAGCCCCCGGACGGTAACCTACGAGCAGTACTTC.

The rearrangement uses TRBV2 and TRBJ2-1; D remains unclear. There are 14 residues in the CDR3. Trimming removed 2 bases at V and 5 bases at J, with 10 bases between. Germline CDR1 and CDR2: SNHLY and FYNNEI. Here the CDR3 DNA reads TGTGCCAGCAGTGAACGAGACAAACACAATGAGCAGTTCTTC. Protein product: CASSERDKHNEQFF.

The DNA of the CDR3 is TGTGCCAGCAGATCCCCCCTAGCTAGCACAGATACGCAGTATTTT. Protein: CASRSPLASTDTQYF. The V gene is TRBV7-9, the J gene TRBJ2-3; possibly TRBD2 for D (5 bases). This CDR3 region has 15 residues. Germline V gene data show CDR1 as SEHNR and CDR2 as FQNEAQ (reference sequence). Trimming left V 6 bases short and J 0 bases short, with 13 bases between.

The chain's CDR3 is CASSFDRREAFF. CDR3 nucleotides: TGTGCCAGCAGCTTCGACAGGCGGGAAGCTTTCTTT. This rearrangement joins TRBV7-9 to TRBJ1-1; tentatively, D is TRBD1 (6 bases). This CDR3 is built from 12 residues. V was cut by 3 bases and J by 8 bases, with 10 bases left in between. CDR1 SEHNR and CDR2 FQNEAQ come from the germline V gene (reference sequence).

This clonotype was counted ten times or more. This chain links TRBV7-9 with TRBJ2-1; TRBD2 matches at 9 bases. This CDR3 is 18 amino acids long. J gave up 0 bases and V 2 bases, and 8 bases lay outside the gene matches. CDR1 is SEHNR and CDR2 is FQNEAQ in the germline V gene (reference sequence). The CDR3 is CASSLPAGGDPSYNEQFF. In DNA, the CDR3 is TGTGCCAGCAGCTTACCCGCGGGAGGGGATCCCTCCTACAATGAGCAGTTCTTC.

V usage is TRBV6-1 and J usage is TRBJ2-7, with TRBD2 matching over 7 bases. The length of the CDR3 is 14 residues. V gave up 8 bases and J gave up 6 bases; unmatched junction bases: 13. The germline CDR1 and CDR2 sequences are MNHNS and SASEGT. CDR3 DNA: TGTGCCAGCTCCCGCGGGCTAGCGGAGGGCGAGCAGTACTTC. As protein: CASSRGLAEGEQYF.

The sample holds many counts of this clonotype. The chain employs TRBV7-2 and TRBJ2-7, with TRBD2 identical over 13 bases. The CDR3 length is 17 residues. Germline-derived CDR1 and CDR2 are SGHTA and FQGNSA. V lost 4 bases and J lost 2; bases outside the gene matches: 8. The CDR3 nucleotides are TGTGCCAGCAGCTCTCGGACTAGCGGGAGCAATACCTACGAGCAGTACTTC. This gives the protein CASSSRTSGSNTYEQYF.

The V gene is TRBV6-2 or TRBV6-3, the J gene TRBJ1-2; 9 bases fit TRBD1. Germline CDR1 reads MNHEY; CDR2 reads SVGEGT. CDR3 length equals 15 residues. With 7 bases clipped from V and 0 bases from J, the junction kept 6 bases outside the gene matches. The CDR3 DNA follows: TGTGCCAGCAACCTACAGGGGGCTGCTAACTATGGCTACACCTTC. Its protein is CASNLQGAANYGYTF.

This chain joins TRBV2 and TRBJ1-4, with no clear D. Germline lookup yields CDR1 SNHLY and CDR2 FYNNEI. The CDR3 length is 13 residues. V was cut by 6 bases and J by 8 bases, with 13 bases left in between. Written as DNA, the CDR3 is TGTGCCAGCAGCCAGCCCAGTCGAGAAAAACTGTTTTTT. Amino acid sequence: CASSQPSREKLFF.

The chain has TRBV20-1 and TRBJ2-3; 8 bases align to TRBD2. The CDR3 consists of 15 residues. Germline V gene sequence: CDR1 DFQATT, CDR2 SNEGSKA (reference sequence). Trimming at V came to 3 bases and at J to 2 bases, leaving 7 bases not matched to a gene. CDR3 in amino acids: CSASNSGGVTDTQYF. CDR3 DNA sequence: TGCAGTGCTAGTAACAGCGGGGGAGTCACAGATACGCAGTATTTT.

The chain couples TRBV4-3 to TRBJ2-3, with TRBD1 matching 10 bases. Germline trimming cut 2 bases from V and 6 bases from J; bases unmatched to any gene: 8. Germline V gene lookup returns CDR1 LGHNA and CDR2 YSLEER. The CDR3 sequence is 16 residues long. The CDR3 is CASSQNPGQGWDTQYF. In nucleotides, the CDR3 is TGCGCCAGCAGCCAAAATCCGGGACAGGGGTGGGATACGCAGTATTTT.

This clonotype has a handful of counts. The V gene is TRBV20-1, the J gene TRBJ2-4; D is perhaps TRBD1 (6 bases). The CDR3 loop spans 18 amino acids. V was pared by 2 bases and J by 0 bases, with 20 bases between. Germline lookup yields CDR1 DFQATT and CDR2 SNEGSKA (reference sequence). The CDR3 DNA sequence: TGCAGTGCTAGACCGGGCCACAACAGGGATCAAGCCAAAAACATTCAGTACTTC. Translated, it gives CSARPGHNRDQAKNIQYF.

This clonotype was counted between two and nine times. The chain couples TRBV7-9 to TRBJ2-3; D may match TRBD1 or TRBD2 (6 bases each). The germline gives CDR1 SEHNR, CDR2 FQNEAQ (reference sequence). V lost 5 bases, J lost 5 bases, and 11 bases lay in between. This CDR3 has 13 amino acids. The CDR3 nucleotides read TGTGCCAGCAGCGTCGGAGGGGGAGATACGCAGTATTTT. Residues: CASSVGGGDTQYF.

In DNA, the CDR3 is TGTGCCAGCAGTTTAGTGGTGGCTTTTGGGACAGCGTCAACTAATGAAAAACTGTTTTTT. This gives the protein CASSLVVAFGTASTNEKLFF. The chain couples TRBV12-3 or TRBV12-4 to TRBJ1-4; 7 bases fit TRBD1. This CDR3 is built from 20 residues. V shed 1 base, J shed 0 bases, and the junction held 14 bases outside the gene matches.

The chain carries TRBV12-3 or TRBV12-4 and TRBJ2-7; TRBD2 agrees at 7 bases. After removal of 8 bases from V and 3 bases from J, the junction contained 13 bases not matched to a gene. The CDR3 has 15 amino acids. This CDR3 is CASLGGGTTFYEQYF. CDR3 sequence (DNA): TGTGCCAGCCTTGGGGGAGGGACCACCTTCTACGAGCAGTACTTC.

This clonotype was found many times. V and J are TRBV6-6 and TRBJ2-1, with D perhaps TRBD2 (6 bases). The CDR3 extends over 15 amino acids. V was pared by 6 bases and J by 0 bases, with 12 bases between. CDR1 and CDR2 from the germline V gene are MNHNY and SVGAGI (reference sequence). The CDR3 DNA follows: TGTGCCAGCAGCCCACCCGGGGGCTCCTACAATGAGCAGTTCTTC. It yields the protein CASSPPGGSYNEQFF.

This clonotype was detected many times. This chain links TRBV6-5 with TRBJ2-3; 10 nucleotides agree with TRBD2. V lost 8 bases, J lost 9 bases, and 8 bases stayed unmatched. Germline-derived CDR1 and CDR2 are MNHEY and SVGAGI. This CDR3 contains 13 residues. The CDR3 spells CASGVAGGETQYF. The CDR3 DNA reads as TGTGCCAGCGGGGTAGCGGGAGGAGAGACGCAGTATTTT.

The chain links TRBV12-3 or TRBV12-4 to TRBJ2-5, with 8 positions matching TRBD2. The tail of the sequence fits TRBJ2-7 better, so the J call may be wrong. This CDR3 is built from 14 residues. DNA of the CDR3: TGTGCCAGCAGATCTACTGCGGGAGGCTACGAGCAGTACTTC. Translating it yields CASRSTAGGYEQYF.

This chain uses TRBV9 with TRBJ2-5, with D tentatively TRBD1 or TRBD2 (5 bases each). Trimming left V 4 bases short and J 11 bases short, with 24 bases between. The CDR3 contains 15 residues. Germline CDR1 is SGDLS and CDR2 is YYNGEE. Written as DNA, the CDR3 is TGTGCCAGCAGCACCCGAGGGGACGGCTACAATGAGCAGTACTTC. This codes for CASSTRGDGYNEQYF.

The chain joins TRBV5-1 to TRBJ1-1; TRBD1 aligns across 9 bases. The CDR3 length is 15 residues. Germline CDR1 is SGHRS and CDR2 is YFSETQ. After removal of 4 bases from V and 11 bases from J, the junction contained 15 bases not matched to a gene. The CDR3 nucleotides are TGCGCCAGCAGCCCAGTGCTGGGACAGGGAGTAAAGGCTTTCTTT. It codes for CASSPVLGQGVKAFF.

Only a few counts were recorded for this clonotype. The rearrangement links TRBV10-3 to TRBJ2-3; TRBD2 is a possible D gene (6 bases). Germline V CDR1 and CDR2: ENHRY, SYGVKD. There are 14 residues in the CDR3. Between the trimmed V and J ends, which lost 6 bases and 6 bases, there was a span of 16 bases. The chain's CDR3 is CAIRGSGTGDTQYF. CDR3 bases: TGTGCCATCAGGGGTAGCGGTACAGGCGATACGCAGTATTTT.

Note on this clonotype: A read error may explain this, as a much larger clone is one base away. The CDR3 loop is CASSQDIYQATQYF. DNA of the CDR3: TGTGCCAGCAGCCAAGATATATACCAAGCGACCCAGTACTTC. The chain couples TRBV4-2 to TRBJ2-5; D is undetermined. Germline V gene sequence: CDR1 LGHNA, CDR2 YNFKEQ. CDR3 length: 14 residues.

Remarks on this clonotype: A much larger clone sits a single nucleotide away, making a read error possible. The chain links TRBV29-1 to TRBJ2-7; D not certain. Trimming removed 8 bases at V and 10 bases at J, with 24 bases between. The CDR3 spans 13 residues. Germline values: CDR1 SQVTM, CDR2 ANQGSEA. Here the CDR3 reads CSSGATIEDTQYF. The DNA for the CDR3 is TGCAGCTCCGGTGCCACTATAGAAGATACCCAGTACTTC.

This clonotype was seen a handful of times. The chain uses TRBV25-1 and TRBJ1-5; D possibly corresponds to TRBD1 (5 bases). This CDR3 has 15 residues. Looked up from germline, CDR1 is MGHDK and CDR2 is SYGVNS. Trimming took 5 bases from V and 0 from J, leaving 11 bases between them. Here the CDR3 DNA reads TGTGCCAGCAGTTCCATCAGGGATAGCAATCAGCCCCAGCATTTT. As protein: CASSSIRDSNQPQHF.

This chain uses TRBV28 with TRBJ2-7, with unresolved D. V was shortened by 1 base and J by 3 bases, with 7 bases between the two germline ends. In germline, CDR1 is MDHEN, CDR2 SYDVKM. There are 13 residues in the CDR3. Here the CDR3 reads CASSLFRYYEQYF. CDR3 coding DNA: TGTGCCAGCAGTTTATTCCGGTACTACGAGCAGTACTTC. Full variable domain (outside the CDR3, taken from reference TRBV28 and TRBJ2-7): DVKVTQSSRYLVKRTGEKVFLECVQDMDHENMFWYRQDPGLGLRLIYFSYDVKMKEKGDIPEGYSVSREKKERFSLILESASTNQTSMYLCASSLFRYYEQYFGPGTRLTVT.

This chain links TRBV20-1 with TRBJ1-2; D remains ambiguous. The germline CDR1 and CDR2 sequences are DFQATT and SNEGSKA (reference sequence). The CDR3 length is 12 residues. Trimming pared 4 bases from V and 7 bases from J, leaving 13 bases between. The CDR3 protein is CSANEGVGGYTF. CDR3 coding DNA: TGCAGTGCTAATGAGGGAGTGGGTGGCTACACCTTC.